This TCR beta chain was recovered during a study of T cells after yellow fever vaccination. General study findings and limits: Reappearance after the booster was observed for most primary-vaccination clones (roughly 95% CD4, over 70% CD8). A small share of clonotypes appeared in both CD4 and CD8 compartments.

This clonotype was seen at least ten times. What it recognizes is unknown. They built TCR cDNA with 5'RACE template switching, a step that put in a universal primer site and UMIs. TCRdb reprocessed the 5' RACE reads via MiXCR and lists one record per CDR3 protein. The repertoire consists of 90,000 to 150,000 distinct CDR3 sequences, with about 6.8% occurring once and the leading ten covering over 2.5%. Trimming removed 1 base from V and 1 base from J, with 8 bases in between. This CDR3 spans 15 amino acids. CDR1 is LGHDT and CDR2 is YNNKEL in the germline V gene (reference sequence). V gene TRBV3-1 combines with J gene TRBJ1-5; D is possibly TRBD1 (6 bases). Sequences were derived from CD4+ T cells sorted from PBMCs, sampled roughly 47 days after the first yellow fever vaccination. This receptor was obtained from a man between 18 and 35 years old who received the YFV17D yellow fever vaccine. CDR3 DNA: TGTGCCAGCAGCCAAGGGAGGGGGAGCAATCAGCCCCAGCATTTT. Translating gives CASSQGRGSNQPQHF.